This entry is about one TCR beta chain. Its antigen is still unknown. The data were taken from a study of long-term antiretroviral therapy in people with HIV. Study observations and caveats: Even long-term ART left TRB diversity below transplant donor controls, despite gains.

The CDR3 sequence is 14 residues long. From germline, CDR1 is LNHDA and CDR2 SQIVND (reference sequence). V lost 5 bases, J lost 2 bases, and 7 bases lay in between. The samples, holding about 0.85-10 million cryopreserved PBMC, were thawed before DNA extraction was carried out. It was version v3.0 of the immunoSEQ assay that was run at survey level. Assay used: immunoSEQ multiplex PCR; TCRdb lists only in-frame clones, some missing. The table lists 25,000 to 35,000 clones, 85% to 90% of them singletons. The sequence was obtained from a woman aged 18-29 years with HIV. The starting material was unsorted PBMCs, obtained 0.5 years after starting antiretroviral therapy. The rearrangement links TRBV19 to TRBJ2-6, with unresolved D. Here the CDR3 reads CASSWVTGANVLTF. CDR3 sequence (DNA): TGTGCCAGTAGTTGGGTTACTGGGGCCAACGTCCTGACTTTC.